Listed here is a single TCR beta chain. What it binds is not known. These data are taken from a study of T cell responses to AZD1222 COVID-19 vaccine. Generated by immunoSEQ multiplex PCR, the TCRdb table keeps only in-frame clones and is missing some. The sample holds under 150,000 clones, about 91% seen once. Germline V gene sequence: CDR1 SGHRS, CDR2 YFSETQ. The ends were cut back, 6 bases at V and 3 bases at J, with 19 bases in the middle. This CDR3 contains 15 residues. Whole-study findings and limits: Two AZD1222 doses significantly raised spike-specific TCR breadth and depth over controls. Clonal diversity was possibly underestimated, and the donors were mostly white British, with more females.

Sequenced material: peripheral blood, taken on day 0 of AZD1222 vaccination. V is TRBV5-1 and J is TRBJ2-7, with a tentative D call TRBD2 (6 bases). The clonotype was recovered from an adult in good health. CDR3 amino acids: CASTLLEGSGYEQYF. The DNA for the CDR3 is TGCGCCAGCACCCTTTTGGAGGGATCTGGCTACGAGCAGTACTTC.